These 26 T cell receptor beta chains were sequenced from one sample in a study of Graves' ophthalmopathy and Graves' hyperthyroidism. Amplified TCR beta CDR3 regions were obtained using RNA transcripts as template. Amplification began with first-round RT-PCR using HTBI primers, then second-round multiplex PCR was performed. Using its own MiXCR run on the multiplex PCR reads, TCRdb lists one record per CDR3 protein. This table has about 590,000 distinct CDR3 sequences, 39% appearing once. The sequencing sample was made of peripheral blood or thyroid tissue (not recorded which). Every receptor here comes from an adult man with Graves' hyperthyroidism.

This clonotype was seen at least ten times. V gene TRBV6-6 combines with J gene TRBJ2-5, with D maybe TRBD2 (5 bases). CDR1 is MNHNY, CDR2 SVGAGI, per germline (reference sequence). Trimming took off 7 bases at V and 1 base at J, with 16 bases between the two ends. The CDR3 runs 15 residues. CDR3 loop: CASTGLLPGQETQYF. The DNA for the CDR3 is TGTGCCAGCACCGGACTCCTACCCGGCCAAGAGACCCAGTACTTC.

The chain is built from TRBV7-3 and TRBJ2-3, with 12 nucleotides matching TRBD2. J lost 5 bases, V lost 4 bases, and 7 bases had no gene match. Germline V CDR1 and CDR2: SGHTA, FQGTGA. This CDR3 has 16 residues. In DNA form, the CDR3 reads TGTGCCAGCAGCTCCTCGAAACTAGCGGGAGGAGATACGCAGTATTTT. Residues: CASSSSKLAGGDTQYF.

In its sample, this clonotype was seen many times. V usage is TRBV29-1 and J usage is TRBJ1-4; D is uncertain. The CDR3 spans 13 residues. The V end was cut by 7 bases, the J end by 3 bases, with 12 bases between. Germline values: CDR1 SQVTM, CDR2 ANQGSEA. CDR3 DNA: TGCAGCGCTGGGAGGGTGGCTAATGAAAAACTGTTTTTT. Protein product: CSAGRVANEKLFF.

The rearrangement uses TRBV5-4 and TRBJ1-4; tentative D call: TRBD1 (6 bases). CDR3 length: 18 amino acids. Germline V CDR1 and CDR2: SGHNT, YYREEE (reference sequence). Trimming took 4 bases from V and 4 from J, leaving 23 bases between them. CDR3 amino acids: CASSALGTKGSGNEKLFF. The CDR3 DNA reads TGTGCCAGCAGCGCTCTCGGGACAAAAGGATCGGGTAATGAAAAACTGTTTTTT.

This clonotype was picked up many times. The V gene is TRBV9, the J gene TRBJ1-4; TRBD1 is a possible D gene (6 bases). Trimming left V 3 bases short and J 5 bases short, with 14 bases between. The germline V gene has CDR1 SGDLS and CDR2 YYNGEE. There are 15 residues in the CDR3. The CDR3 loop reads CASSAGTRANEKLFF. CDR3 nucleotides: TGTGCCAGCAGCGCCGGGACAAGGGCAAATGAAAAACTGTTTTTT. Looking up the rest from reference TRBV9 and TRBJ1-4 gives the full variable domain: DSGVTQTPKHLITATGQRVTLRCSPRSGDLSVYWYQQSLDQGLQFLIQYYNGEERAKGNILERFSAQQFPDLHSELNLSSLELGDSALYFCASSAGTRANEKLFFGSGTQLSVL.

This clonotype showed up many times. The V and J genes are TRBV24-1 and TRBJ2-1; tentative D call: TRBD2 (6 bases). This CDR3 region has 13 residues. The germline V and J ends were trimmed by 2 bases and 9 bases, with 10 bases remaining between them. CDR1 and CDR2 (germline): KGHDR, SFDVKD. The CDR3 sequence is CATSDSTSREQFF. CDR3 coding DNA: TGTGCCACCAGTGATTCCACTAGCCGTGAGCAGTTCTTC.

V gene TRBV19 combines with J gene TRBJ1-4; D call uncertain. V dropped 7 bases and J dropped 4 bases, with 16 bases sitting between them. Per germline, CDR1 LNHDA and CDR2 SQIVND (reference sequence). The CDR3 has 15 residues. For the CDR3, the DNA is TGTGCCAGTACCTTTTCAACGGGTTATAATGAAAAACTGTTTTTT. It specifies CASTFSTGYNEKLFF.

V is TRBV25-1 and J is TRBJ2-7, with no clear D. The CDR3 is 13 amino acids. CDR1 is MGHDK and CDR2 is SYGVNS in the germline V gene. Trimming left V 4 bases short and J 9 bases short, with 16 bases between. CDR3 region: CASSARAETWQYF. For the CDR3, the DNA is TGTGCCAGCAGTGCTAGGGCGGAGACGTGGCAGTACTTC.

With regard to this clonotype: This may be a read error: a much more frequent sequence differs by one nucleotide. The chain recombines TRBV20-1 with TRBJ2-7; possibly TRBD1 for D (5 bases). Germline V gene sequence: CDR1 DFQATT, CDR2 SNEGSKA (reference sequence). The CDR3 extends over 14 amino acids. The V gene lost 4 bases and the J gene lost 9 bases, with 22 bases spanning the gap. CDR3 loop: CSANSPTVSCGQYF. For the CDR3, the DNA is TGCAGTGCTAATTCCCCGACAGTTTCCTGCGGGCAGTACTTC.

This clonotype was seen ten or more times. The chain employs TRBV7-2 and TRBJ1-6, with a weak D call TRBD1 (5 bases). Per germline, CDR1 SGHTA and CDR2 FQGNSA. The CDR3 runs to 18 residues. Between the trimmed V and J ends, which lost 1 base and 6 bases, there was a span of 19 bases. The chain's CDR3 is CASSLGGGGLFRNSPLHF. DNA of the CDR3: TGTGCCAGCAGCTTAGGGGGCGGGGGGTTGTTTCGTAATTCACCCCTCCACTTT.

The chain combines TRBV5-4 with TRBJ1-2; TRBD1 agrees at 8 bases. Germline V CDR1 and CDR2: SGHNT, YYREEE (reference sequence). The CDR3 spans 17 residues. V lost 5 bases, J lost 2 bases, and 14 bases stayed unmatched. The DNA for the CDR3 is TGTGCCAGCAGTTTATCGGGGACAGGCCCGCTCAACTATGGCTACACCTTC. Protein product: CASSLSGTGPLNYGYTF.

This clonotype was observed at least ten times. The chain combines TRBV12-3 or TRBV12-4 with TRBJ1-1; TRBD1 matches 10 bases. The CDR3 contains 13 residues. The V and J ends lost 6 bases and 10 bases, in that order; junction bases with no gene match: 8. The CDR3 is CASSRDRGRGAFF. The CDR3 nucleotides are TGTGCCAGCAGCCGAGACAGGGGGCGAGGAGCTTTCTTT.

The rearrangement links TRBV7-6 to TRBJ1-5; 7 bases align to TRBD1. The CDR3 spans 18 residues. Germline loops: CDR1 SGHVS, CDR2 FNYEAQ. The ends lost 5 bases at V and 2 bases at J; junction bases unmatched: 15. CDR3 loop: CASSRDREGSWGNQPQHF. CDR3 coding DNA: TGTGCCAGCAGCCGAGACAGGGAGGGATCGTGGGGCAATCAGCCCCAGCATTTT.

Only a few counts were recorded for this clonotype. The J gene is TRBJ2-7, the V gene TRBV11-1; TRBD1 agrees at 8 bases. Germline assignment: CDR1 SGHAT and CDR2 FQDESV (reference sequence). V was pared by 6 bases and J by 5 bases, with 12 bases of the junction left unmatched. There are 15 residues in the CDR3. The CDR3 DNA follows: TGTGCCAGCAGTCGGCAGGGGGCAAAGGACGACGAGCAGTACTTC. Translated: CASSRQGAKDDEQYF.

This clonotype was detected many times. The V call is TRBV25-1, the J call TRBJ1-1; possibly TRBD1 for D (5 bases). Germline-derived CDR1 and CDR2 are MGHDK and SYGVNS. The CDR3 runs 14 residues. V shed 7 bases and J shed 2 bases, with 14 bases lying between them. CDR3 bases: TGTGCCAGCACCGGGACGGAGGGAAACACTGAAGCTTTCTTT. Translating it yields CASTGTEGNTEAFF. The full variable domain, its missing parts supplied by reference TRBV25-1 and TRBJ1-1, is EADIYQTPRYLVIGTGKKITLECSQTMGHDKMYWYQQDPGMELHLIHYSYGVNSTEKGDLSSESTVSRIRTEHFPLTLESARPSHTSQYLCASTGTEGNTEAFFGQGTRLTVV.

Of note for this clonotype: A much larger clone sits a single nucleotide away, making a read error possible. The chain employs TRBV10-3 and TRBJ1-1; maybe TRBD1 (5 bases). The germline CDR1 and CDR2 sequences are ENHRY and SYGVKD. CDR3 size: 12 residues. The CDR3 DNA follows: TGTGCCATCAGCAATCAGGGCACTGAAACTTTCTTT. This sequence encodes CAISNQGTETFF.

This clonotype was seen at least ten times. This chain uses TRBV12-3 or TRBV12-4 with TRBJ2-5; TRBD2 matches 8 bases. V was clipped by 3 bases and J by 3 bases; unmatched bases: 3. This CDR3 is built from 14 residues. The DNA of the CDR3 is TGTGCCAGCAGTTTCACACTAGCGGAAGAGACCCAGTACTTC. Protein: CASSFTLAEETQYF.

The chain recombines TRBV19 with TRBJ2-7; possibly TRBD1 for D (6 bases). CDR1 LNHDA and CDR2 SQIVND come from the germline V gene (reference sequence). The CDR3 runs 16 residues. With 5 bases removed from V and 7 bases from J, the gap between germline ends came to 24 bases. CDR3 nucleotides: TGTGCCAGTAGTCATACTGCACAGGGTCGGGACAATGAGCAGTACTTC. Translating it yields CASSHTAQGRDNEQYF.

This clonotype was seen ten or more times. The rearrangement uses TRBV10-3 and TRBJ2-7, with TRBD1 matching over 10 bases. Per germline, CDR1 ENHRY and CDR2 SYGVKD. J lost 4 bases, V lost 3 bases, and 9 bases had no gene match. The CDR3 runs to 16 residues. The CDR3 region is CAISDAGTGVSYEQYF. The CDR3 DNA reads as TGTGCCATCAGTGACGCAGGGACAGGGGTTTCTTACGAGCAGTACTTC.

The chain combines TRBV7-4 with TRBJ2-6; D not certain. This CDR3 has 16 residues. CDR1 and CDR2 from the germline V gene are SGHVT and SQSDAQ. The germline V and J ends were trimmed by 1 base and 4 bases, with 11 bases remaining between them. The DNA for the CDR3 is TGTGCCAGCAGCTTAGTGGGCGGCGGAGGGGCCAACGTCCTGACTTTC. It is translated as CASSLVGGGGANVLTF. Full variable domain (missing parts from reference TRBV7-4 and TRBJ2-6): GAGVSQSPRYKVAKRGRDVALRCDSISGHVTLYWYRQTLGQGSEVLTYSQSDAQRDKSGRPSGRFSAERPERSVSTLKIQRTEQGDSAVYLCASSLVGGGGANVLTFGAGSRLTVL.

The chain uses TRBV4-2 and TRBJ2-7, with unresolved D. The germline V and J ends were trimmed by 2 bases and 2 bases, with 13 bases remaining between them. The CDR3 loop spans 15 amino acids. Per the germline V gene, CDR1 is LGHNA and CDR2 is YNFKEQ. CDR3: CASSQPWTDPYEQYF. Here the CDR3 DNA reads TGTGCCAGCAGCCAACCATGGACCGATCCCTACGAGCAGTACTTC.

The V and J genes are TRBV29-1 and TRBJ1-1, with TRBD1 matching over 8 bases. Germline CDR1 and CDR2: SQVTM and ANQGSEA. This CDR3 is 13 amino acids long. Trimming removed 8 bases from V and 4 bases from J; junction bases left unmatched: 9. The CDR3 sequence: CSLKGQAATEAFF. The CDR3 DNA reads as TGCAGCTTAAAGGGACAGGCGGCCACTGAAGCTTTCTTT.

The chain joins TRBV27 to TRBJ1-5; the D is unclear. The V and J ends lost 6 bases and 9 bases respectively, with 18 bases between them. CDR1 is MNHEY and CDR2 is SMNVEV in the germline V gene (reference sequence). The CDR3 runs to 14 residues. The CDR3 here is CASSPATTTSPQHF. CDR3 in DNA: TGTGCCAGCAGCCCAGCTACCACTACTTCGCCCCAGCATTTT.

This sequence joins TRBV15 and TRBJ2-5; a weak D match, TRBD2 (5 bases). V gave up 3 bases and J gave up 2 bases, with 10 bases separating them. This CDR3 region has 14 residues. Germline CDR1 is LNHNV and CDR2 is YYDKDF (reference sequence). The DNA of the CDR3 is TGTGCCACCAGCAGTGAGGGCAGACAAGAGACCCAGTACTTC. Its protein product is CATSSEGRQETQYF.

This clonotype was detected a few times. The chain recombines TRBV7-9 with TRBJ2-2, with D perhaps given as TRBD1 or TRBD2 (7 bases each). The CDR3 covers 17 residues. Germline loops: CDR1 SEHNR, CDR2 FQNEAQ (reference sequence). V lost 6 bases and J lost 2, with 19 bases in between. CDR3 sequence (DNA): TGTGCCAGCAGACCAGGGGGGGTAGTGCTTAACACCGGGGAGCTGTTTTTT. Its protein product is CASRPGGVVLNTGELFF.

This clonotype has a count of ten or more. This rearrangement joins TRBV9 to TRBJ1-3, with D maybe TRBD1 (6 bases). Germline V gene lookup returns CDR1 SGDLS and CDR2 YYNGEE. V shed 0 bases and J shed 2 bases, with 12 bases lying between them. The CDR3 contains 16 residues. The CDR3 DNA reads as TGTGCCAGCAGCGTAGGTATCGGGGGCGCTGGAAACACCATATATTTT. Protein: CASSVGIGGAGNTIYF.